The 30 T cell receptor beta chains reported below all come from one sample, sequenced in a study of T cells in Graves' hyperthyroidism and ophthalmopathy. Regions amplified from RNA transcripts were the TCR beta CDR3 regions. Initially, a first-round RT-PCR of the TCR CDR3 employed the HTBI primer set. TCRdb reprocessed the multiplex PCR reads with MiXCR, giving one entry per CDR3 protein. The table includes 690,000 or so distinct CDR3 sequences, 15% to 20% detected once. The specimen was blood. The origin of the receptors is a woman aged 45-59 years with Graves' hyperthyroidism that later progressed to Graves' ophthalmopathy.

Worth noting for this clonotype: Possible read error: a much larger clone is one base away. J is TRBJ2-1 and V is TRBV2; 8 bases align to TRBD2. From germline, CDR1 is SNHLY and CDR2 FYNNEI. The CDR3 sequence is 16 residues long. V trimming: 0 bases; J trimming: 4 bases; junction bases outside the gene matches: 5. CDR3 bases: TGTGCCAGCAGTGAAGCGGAAGTAGCGGGGTACAATGAGCAGTTCTTC. It translates to CASSEAEVAGYNEQFF.

The V and J genes are TRBV6-1 and TRBJ1-6; D remains unclear. The ends were cut back, 1 base at V and 7 bases at J, with 8 bases in the middle. Germline V gene lookup returns CDR1 MNHNS and CDR2 SASEGT. The CDR3 totals 14 residues. CDR3 DNA: TGTGCCAGCAGTGAAGGGCAGAGAAATTCACCCCTCCACTTT. It specifies CASSEGQRNSPLHF.

This clonotype was seen ten or more times. The gene calls are TRBV20-1 and TRBJ1-2, with unresolved D. The V end was cut by 3 bases, the J end by 3 bases, with 11 bases between. CDR1 DFQATT and CDR2 SNEGSKA come from the germline V gene (reference sequence). CDR3 length equals 13 residues. The CDR3 DNA reads as TGCAGTGCTAGGCTATCAGGAGACTATGGCTACACCTTC. It yields the protein CSARLSGDYGYTF.

The CDR3 sequence: CASSTPVFSGANVLTF. The DNA of the CDR3 is TGTGCCAGTAGTACACCCGTTTTTTCTGGGGCCAACGTCCTGACTTTC. The chain couples TRBV19 to TRBJ2-6; D uncertain. The CDR3 extends over 16 amino acids. CDR1 is LNHDA, CDR2 SQIVND, per germline (reference sequence). The V end lost 4 bases, the J end lost 1 base, and 11 bases lay between the germline ends.

This clonotype was recorded many times. The gene calls are TRBV27 and TRBJ1-2; D might be TRBD1 (5 bases). CDR1 and CDR2 (germline): MNHEY, SMNVEV (reference sequence). CDR3 length equals 13 residues. V lost 5 bases to trimming and J lost 7 bases, with 14 bases between them. For the CDR3, the DNA is TGTGCCAGCAGTCTGCAGGGAAGCGGTGGCTACACCTTC. Translated, it gives CASSLQGSGGYTF.

The chain links TRBV7-2 to TRBJ2-2; D unresolved. CDR1 and CDR2 from the germline V gene are SGHTA and FQGNSA. V lost 0 bases to trimming and J lost 5 bases, with 10 bases between them. CDR3 length equals 15 residues. The CDR3, as DNA: TGTGCCAGCAGCTTAGCGAAGGACCCGACCGGGGAGCTGTTTTTT. Translation: CASSLAKDPTGELFF.

This clonotype appeared a few times. The chain links TRBV25-1 to TRBJ1-1, with D tentatively TRBD1 (5 bases). The CDR3 is made up of 15 amino acids. Germline assignment: CDR1 MGHDK and CDR2 SYGVNS. The V end was cut by 1 base, the J end by 4 bases, with 13 bases between. In DNA form, the CDR3 reads TGTGCCAGCAGTGAATCTTCAGGGTTGCTCACTGAAGCTTTCTTT. Translated: CASSESSGLLTEAFF.

This clonotype appeared many times. J is TRBJ2-3 and V is TRBV12-3 or TRBV12-4; 13 nucleotides agree with TRBD2. Trimming at V came to 1 base and at J to 5 bases, leaving 6 bases not matched to a gene. The CDR3 sequence is 17 residues long. The chain's CDR3 is CASSLVTSGGAGDTQYF. For the CDR3, the DNA is TGTGCCAGCAGTTTAGTCACTAGCGGGGGGGCCGGAGATACGCAGTATTTT.

J is TRBJ2-4 and V is TRBV5-6, with D tentatively TRBD1 (6 bases). Trimming removed 2 bases at V and 5 bases at J, with 11 bases between. The CDR3 runs 14 residues. Germline V gene lookup returns CDR1 SGHDT and CDR2 YYEEEE. DNA for the CDR3: TGTGCCAGCAGCTTTTATCAGGGGCAAAACATTCAGTACTTC. It codes for CASSFYQGQNIQYF.

This clonotype was detected ten times or more. The chain carries TRBV18 and TRBJ1-1; tentative D call: TRBD1 (5 bases). The CDR3 sequence is 13 residues long. Per germline, CDR1 KGHSH and CDR2 LQKENI. V was clipped by 3 bases and J by 5 bases, with 10 bases between them. The CDR3 nucleotides are TGTGCCAGCTCACCCAAATCAGGGACTGAAGCTTTCTTT. Its translation is CASSPKSGTEAFF.

This clonotype was observed at least ten times. This chain uses TRBV12-3 or TRBV12-4 with TRBJ2-7, with D possibly matching TRBD1 (5 bases). V shed 5 bases and J shed 4 bases, with 12 bases lying between them. This CDR3 has 13 amino acids. The DNA of the CDR3 is TGTGCCAGCAGTCCAGGGTCTTGGTACGAGCAGTACTTC. Protein: CASSPGSWYEQYF.

This clonotype was counted only a few times. The J gene is TRBJ1-2, the V gene TRBV7-2; possible D gene TRBD1, 6 bases. Trimming cost V 1 base and J 4 bases, with 13 bases left between them. The CDR3 is made up of 15 amino acids. Germline V gene sequence: CDR1 SGHTA, CDR2 FQGNSA. The CDR3 DNA reads TGTGCCAGCAGCTTAGATGTAACAGGGTTCTATGGCTACACCTTC. It encodes CASSLDVTGFYGYTF.

This clonotype showed up many times. V is TRBV7-6 and J is TRBJ2-1; D ambiguous. V was trimmed by 5 bases and J by 1 base, leaving 15 bases between them. The CDR3 contains 16 residues. Germline CDR1 SGHVS, CDR2 FNYEAQ. CDR3 nucleotides: TGTGCCAGCAGCACCGGAAGTACCCGGTCCTACAATGAGCAGTTCTTC. Translating gives CASSTGSTRSYNEQFF.

With respect to this clonotype: Since a much larger clone is just one base distant, this may be a read error. The V and J genes are TRBV6-2 or TRBV6-3 and TRBJ1-1; tentatively, D is TRBD1 (6 bases). Germline-derived CDR1 and CDR2 are MNHEY and SVGEGT. Trimming stripped 8 bases from V and 1 base from J, with 17 bases between. This CDR3 has 15 amino acids. CDR3 loop: CASGKTRGSNTEAFF. The CDR3 DNA reads as TGTGCCAGCGGAAAAACCAGGGGATCGAACACTGAAGCTTTCTTT.

This clonotype was seen many times. This chain joins TRBV27 and TRBJ2-7; 9 positions match TRBD1. The length of the CDR3 is 14 residues. Per the germline V gene, CDR1 is MNHEY and CDR2 is SMNVEV (reference sequence). Trimming cost V 6 bases and J 5 bases; bases outside gene matches: 8. The CDR3 region has the DNA TGTGCCAGCAGCACCGGGACAGGGAAAAACGAGCAGTACTTC. It yields the protein CASSTGTGKNEQYF.

This clonotype was observed many times. CDR3 in amino acids: CASSLQQGARREYSNQPQHF. DNA for the CDR3: TGTGCCAGCAGCTTACAACAGGGGGCGCGTCGCGAATATAGCAATCAGCCCCAGCATTTT. The gene calls are TRBV7-8 and TRBJ1-5; TRBD1 matches 9 bases. J gave up 0 bases and V 2 bases, and 14 bases lay outside the gene matches. Germline lookup yields CDR1 SGHVS and CDR2 FQNEAQ. This CDR3 is 20 amino acids long.

This clonotype was counted a few times. The rearrangement links TRBV24-1 to TRBJ1-1, with 9 positions matching TRBD1. Unmatched junction bases numbered 4, after V lost 7 bases and J lost 5 bases. Germline assignment: CDR1 KGHDR and CDR2 SFDVKD. This CDR3 is 13 amino acids long. The CDR3: CATRQGAGTEAFF. The CDR3 region has the DNA TGTGCCACCAGACAGGGGGCGGGTACTGAAGCTTTCTTT.

J is TRBJ1-4 and V is TRBV27; D possibly corresponds to TRBD1 (5 bases). Trimming took 3 bases from V and 8 from J, leaving 10 bases between them. Germline assignment: CDR1 MNHEY and CDR2 SMNVEV (reference sequence). The CDR3 loop spans 13 amino acids. CDR3 region: CASSLIGEEKLFF. DNA for the CDR3: TGTGCCAGCAGTTTGATAGGGGAGGAAAAACTGTTTTTT.

This clonotype was detected once. The CDR3 here is CALGAQYF. CDR3 nucleotide sequence: TGTGCCCTCGGGGCCCAGTACTTC. This sequence joins TRBV6-2 or TRBV6-3 and TRBJ2-5, with D tentatively TRBD2 (5 bases). This CDR3 spans 8 amino acids. Trimming took 11 bases from V and 9 from J, leaving 7 bases between them. CDR1 MNHEY and CDR2 SVGEGT come from the germline V gene.

In this sample, this clonotype turned up many times. The chain links TRBV3-1 to TRBJ2-5; D may be TRBD2 (6 bases). This CDR3 is 13 amino acids long. Trimming took off 4 bases at V and 4 bases at J, with 10 bases between the two ends. CDR1 LGHDT and CDR2 YNNKEL come from the germline V gene (reference sequence). This chain's CDR3 is CASSPWGGETQYF. In nucleotides, the CDR3 is TGTGCCAGCAGCCCGTGGGGAGGAGAGACCCAGTACTTC.

The chain has TRBV7-6 and TRBJ1-1, with TRBD1 matching over 8 bases. The CDR3 is 16 amino acids. Germline V CDR1 and CDR2: SGHVS, FNYEAQ. Trimming took 4 bases from V and 1 from J; bases not matched to a gene: 8. The DNA of the CDR3 is TGTGCCAGCAGCTCCCCCGGGGGGACAGGGAACACTGAAGCTTTCTTT. It translates to CASSSPGGTGNTEAFF.

This clonotype was seen repeatedly, ten times or more. The chain joins TRBV20-1 to TRBJ2-1; 8 nucleotides match TRBD2. Germline V gene lookup returns CDR1 DFQATT and CDR2 SNEGSKA (reference sequence). This CDR3 spans 16 amino acids. After removal of 6 bases from V and 5 bases from J, the junction contained 15 bases not matched to a gene. CDR3 loop: CSAPIAMAGGHNEQFF. CDR3 bases: TGCAGTGCCCCGATAGCGATGGCGGGGGGCCACAATGAGCAGTTCTTC.

To note about this clonotype: A read error may explain this, as a much larger clone is one base away. The chain has TRBV20-1 and TRBJ1-5; D may be TRBD1 (5 bases). CDR1 DFQATT and CDR2 SNEGSKA come from the germline V gene (reference sequence). The CDR3 loop spans 16 amino acids. Trimming stripped 1 base from V and 0 bases from J, with 13 bases between. The CDR3 nucleotides read TGCAGTGCTAGAGTCTCGGGGGAGCTTAGCAATCAGCCCCAGCATTTT. It yields the protein CSARVSGELSNQPQHF.

A word on this clonotype: A read error may account for a junction end that differs from germline. The chain employs TRBV9 and TRBJ2-3; a possible D gene is TRBD1 (6 bases). Germline CDR1 reads SGDLS; CDR2 reads YYNGEE. There are 13 residues in the CDR3. The CDR3 DNA sequence: TGTGCCAGCGGACAGCCACCGACAGAGACGCAGTATTTT. The encoded protein is CASGQPPTETQYF.

This chain links TRBV6-6 with TRBJ2-3, with 12 bases matching TRBD2. The CDR3 is made up of 18 amino acids. V trimming: 2 bases; J trimming: 6 bases; junction bases outside the gene matches: 12. Per germline, CDR1 MNHNY and CDR2 SVGAGI (reference sequence). The CDR3 sequence: CASSYHPLAGGGGDTQYF. CDR3 nucleotide sequence: TGTGCCAGCAGTTACCATCCACTAGCGGGGGGCGGCGGCGATACGCAGTATTTT.

The gene calls are TRBV6-1 and TRBJ1-2; the match to TRBD1 covers 8 bases. J gave up 7 bases and V 5 bases, and 6 bases lay outside the gene matches. The V gene's germline CDR1 is MNHNS and CDR2 SASEGT. This CDR3 has 13 amino acids. This CDR3 is CASSTRTGPGYTF. The CDR3 nucleotides read TGTGCCAGCAGTACCCGGACAGGGCCTGGCTACACCTTC.

This clonotype was seen ten or more times. This rearrangement joins TRBV12-3 or TRBV12-4 to TRBJ1-5; D might be TRBD1 (5 bases). Deletions cut 6 bases from V and 0 bases from J, with 9 bases between. The CDR3 is made up of 14 amino acids. The DNA for the CDR3 is TGTGCCAGCAGAAGGACACTTAGCAATCAGCCCCAGCATTTT. Translation gives CASRRTLSNQPQHF.

This clonotype appeared many times. The chain joins TRBV11-2 to TRBJ2-3; TRBD2 matches at 9 bases. Per germline, CDR1 SGHAT and CDR2 FQNNGV. The CDR3 loop spans 17 amino acids. Germline trimming cut 4 bases from V and 0 bases from J; bases unmatched to any gene: 8. In DNA, the CDR3 is TGTGCCAGCAGCTCCATACTAGCGGGTGCTAGCACAGATACGCAGTATTTT. Amino acid sequence: CASSSILAGASTDTQYF.

This chain links TRBV4-3 with TRBJ2-1, with D possibly being TRBD2 (6 bases). In germline, CDR1 is LGHNA, CDR2 YSLEER. The CDR3 runs 14 residues. The V and J ends lost 1 base and 8 bases respectively, with 12 bases between them. The CDR3 region is CASSQVVWGDEQFF. The CDR3 nucleotides are TGCGCCAGCAGCCAAGTGGTCTGGGGGGATGAGCAGTTCTTC.

This clonotype has a handful of counts. The rearrangement links TRBV20-1 to TRBJ2-6, with 7 bases lining up with TRBD1. Germline V CDR1 and CDR2: DFQATT, SNEGSKA (reference sequence). V lost 6 bases and J lost 0; bases outside the gene matches: 8. The CDR3 extends over 16 amino acids. This CDR3 is CSAMTGTSSGANVLTF. The CDR3 region has the DNA TGCAGTGCGATGACAGGGACCAGCTCTGGGGCCAACGTCCTGACTTTC.